Listed below are T cell receptor beta chains from one sample, sequenced in a study of blood T cell repertoires in COVID-19. Here immunoSEQ multiplex PCR was the method, and the copy in TCRdb shows in-frame clones only, minus some. Counted here are some 97,000 clones, roughly 79% occurring once; the ten biggest clones make up 9% to 13%. Source material: peripheral blood. These receptors originate from a woman in her seventies with acute or convalescent COVID-19. CDR3s include the opening cysteine and the closing phenylalanine or tryptophan. The D gene is left open where the match is weak. Only some rows state a clone size, as once, few, many or a class for expanded clones.

d_call clone_size j_call v_call cdr3_aa cdr3_nt
. . TRBJ1-5 TRBV3-1/TRBV3-2 CASSQGRFQPQHF TGTGCCAGCAGCCAGGGGAGGTTCCAGCCCCAGCATTTT
TRBD1 . TRBJ1-2 TRBV28 CASSLPGTGHGYTF TGTGCCAGCAGTTTACCTGGGACAGGGCATGGCTACACCTTC
TRBD1 once TRBJ1-2 TRBV5-6 CAATGQGGHGYTF TGTGCCGCCACCGGACAGGGAGGCCATGGCTACACCTTC
TRBD1 medium-sized TRBJ1-1 TRBV30 CACDPGQGARTEAFF TGTGCCTGTGATCCTGGACAGGGGGCGAGGACTGAAGCTTTCTTT
. . TRBJ1-6 TRBV28 CASSWGVGLHNSPLHF TGTGCCAGCAGTTGGGGGGTGGGACTGCATAATTCACCCCTCCACTTT
. . TRBJ2-5 TRBV11-2 CASSLLRTGKETQYF TGTGCCAGCAGCTTATTGCGTACAGGGAAAGAGACCCAGTACTTC
TRBD1 . TRBJ1-2 TRBV4-1 CASSQETGDYGYTF TGCGCCAGCAGCCAAGAGACAGGGGACTATGGCTACACCTTC
. . TRBJ2-5 TRBV7-9 CASSLAEGSKDETQYF TGTGCCAGCAGCTTAGCGGAGGGCAGTAAGGACGAGACCCAGTACTTC
TRBD2 . TRBJ2-2 TRBV24-1 CATSDPGLAGGQGTGELFF TGTGCCACCAGTGATCCGGGACTAGCGGGGGGGCAAGGCACCGGGGAGCTGTTTTTT
TRBD1 . TRBJ1-5 TRBV19 CASSWTGNQPQHF TGTGCCAGTAGTTGGACAGGTAATCAGCCCCAGCATTTT
. once TRBJ2-6 TRBV11-1 CAIPSGSPSGANVLTF TGTGCCATCCCGTCGGGGTCCCCCTCTGGGGCCAACGTCCTGACTTTC
. few TRBJ1-3 TRBV5-4 CASSLDAGAVTGNTIYF TGTGCCAGCAGCTTGGATGCAGGGGCCGTAACTGGAAACACCATATATTTT
. . TRBJ2-3 TRBV3-1/TRBV3-2 CASRHTSTDTQYF TGTGCCAGCAGGCATACAAGCACAGATACGCAGTATTTT
TRBD2 . TRBJ2-2 TRBV7-3 CASSLNSGGNTGELFF TGTGCCAGCAGCTTAAATAGCGGGGGGAACACCGGGGAGCTGTTTTTT
TRBD2 . TRBJ2-3 TRBV6-5 CASSSPGGGSTDTQYF TGTGCCAGCAGTTCCCCCGGGGGAGGGAGCACAGATACGCAGTATTTT
TRBD1 . TRBJ1-1 TRBV27 CASSLRAAGTGVNTEAFF TGTGCCAGCAGTTTACGCGCTGCCGGGACAGGGGTGAACACTGAAGCTTTCTTT
. . TRBJ2-2 TRBV14 CASSRNSGNTGELFF TGTGCCAGCAGCCGGAACAGCGGTAACACCGGGGAGCTGTTTTTT
. few TRBJ1-1 TRBV3-1/TRBV3-2 CASSQSNRVAEAFF TGTGCCAGCAGCCAAAGCAACAGGGTAGCTGAAGCTTTCTTT
. . TRBJ2-3 TRBV19 CASSIVETDTQYF TGTGCCAGTAGTATAGTCGAGACAGATACGCAGTATTTT
TRBD1 . TRBJ1-2 TRBV3-1/TRBV3-2 CASSQETTGGNYGYTF TGTGCCAGCAGCCAAGAAACCACAGGGGGAAACTATGGCTACACCTTC